A single sample gave rise to the 23 T cell receptor beta chains below, sequenced in a study of shared T cell receptors in the human thymus. Produced via immunoSEQ multiplex PCR; TCRdb's table is partial and in-frame only. The table lists hundreds of thousands of clones, 70% to 90% of them singletons, with 0.0095% to 0.013% in the top ten. The sample also formed part of further work on human thymus T cells.

The sequencing input was thymocytes. The receptor set was obtained from a boy in the first two years of life with a congenital heart defect.

The J gene is TRBJ2-7, the V gene TRBV4-1; 9 bases map to TRBD2. There are 19 residues in the CDR3. Germline-derived CDR1 and CDR2 are MGHRA and YSYEKL. Trimming cost V 0 bases and J 0 bases; bases outside gene matches: 12. CDR3 nucleotide sequence: TGCGCCAGCAGCCAAGATGCGGGCTGGACTAGCGTGTCCTCCTACGAGCAGTACTTC. This sequence encodes CASSQDAGWTSVSSYEQYF.

V usage is TRBV27 and J usage is TRBJ2-1; 11 positions agree with TRBD2. Unmatched junction bases numbered 27, after V lost 10 bases and J lost 4 bases. The CDR3 has 21 residues. Per germline, CDR1 MNHEY and CDR2 SMNVEV (reference sequence). The CDR3 sequence is CATVTVGASGRPFQVYNEQFF. The CDR3 DNA sequence: TGTGCCACTGTGACAGTAGGGGCTAGCGGGAGGCCCTTTCAGGTTTACAATGAGCAGTTCTTC.

The V call is TRBV15, the J call TRBJ2-7, with 10 bases lining up with TRBD1. Germline CDR1 LNHNV, CDR2 YYDKDF (reference sequence). The CDR3 is made up of 15 amino acids. V lost 2 bases and J lost 4; bases outside the gene matches: 5. In DNA, the CDR3 is TGTGCCACCAGCAGACGGACAGGGGGGTATTACGAGCAGTACTTC. It is translated as CATSRRTGGYYEQYF.

For this clone: Compared with germline, one end of the junction differs, possibly owing to a read error. V is TRBV9 and J is TRBJ2-1; 11 bases agree with TRBD2. Germline-derived CDR1 and CDR2 are SGDLS and YYNGEE. The length of the CDR3 is 15 residues. The CDR3 region is CANSGGTSGYNEQFF. CDR3 nucleotide sequence: TGTGCCAACAGCGGGGGGACTAGCGGCTACAATGAGCAGTTCTTC.

The rearrangement uses TRBV2 and TRBJ1-2, with 9 bases matching TRBD1. In germline, CDR1 is SNHLY, CDR2 FYNNEI. The junction had 14 bases not matched to a gene; V was cut back by 2 bases and J by 7 bases. This CDR3 has 17 residues. CDR3 in amino acids: CASSERDRGARGSGYTF. For the CDR3, the DNA is TGTGCCAGCAGTGAACGTGACAGGGGGGCGAGGGGTTCTGGCTACACCTTC.

The V gene is TRBV6-6, the J gene TRBJ1-2; 9 nucleotides agree with TRBD1. Germline loops: CDR1 MNHNY, CDR2 SVGAGI (reference sequence). CDR3 length equals 16 residues. V lost 0 bases to trimming and J lost 3 bases; unmatched junction nucleotides: 5. The chain's CDR3 is CASSYSRDREDYGYTF. The CDR3 DNA follows: TGTGCCAGCAGTTACTCGCGGGACAGGGAAGACTATGGCTACACCTTC.

In its sample, this clone was seen a few times. V and J are TRBV28 and TRBJ2-3; D gene unclear. CDR1 MDHEN and CDR2 SYDVKM come from the germline V gene. The V gene lost 3 bases and the J gene lost 2 bases, with 6 bases spanning the gap. This CDR3 is built from 13 residues. In DNA, the CDR3 is TGTGCCAGCAGTTTCAACACCACAGATACGCAGTATTTT. This translates into CASSFNTTDTQYF.

This chain joins TRBV27 and TRBJ2-7; 8 bases match TRBD1. Germline V gene data show CDR1 as MNHEY and CDR2 as SMNVEV (reference sequence). With V trimmed by 5 bases and J by 3 bases, 18 bases remained unmatched. CDR3 length: 18 amino acids. The CDR3 coding sequence is TGTGCCAGCAGTCTCCGCCGCGGGCCGACAGGGGAAGACTACGAGCAGTACTTC. It specifies CASSLRRGPTGEDYEQYF.

The chain is built from TRBV21-1 and TRBJ2-3; the D call in the table, TRBD2, was not verified against the DNA. TRBV21-1 is a pseudogene locus. There are 18 residues in the CDR3. The CDR3 region is CASRSILAGGLRSDTQYF. The CDR3 nucleotides read TGTGCCAGCAGAAGTATTCTAGCGGGAGGGCTTCGGTCAGATACGCAGTATTTT.

The V and J genes are TRBV4-2 and TRBJ2-1; tentatively, D is TRBD2 (5 bases). The germline gives CDR1 LGHNA, CDR2 YNFKEQ. The CDR3 loop spans 13 amino acids. V was pared by 0 bases and J by 6 bases, with 6 bases between. The CDR3 DNA reads as TGTGCCAGCAGCCAAGACGGAGGCAATGAGCAGTTCTTC. Translating gives CASSQDGGNEQFF.

This chain joins TRBV27 and TRBJ2-7, with 8 nucleotides matching TRBD1. Germline V CDR1 and CDR2: MNHEY, SMNVEV (reference sequence). CDR3 length: 15 residues. The V gene end was trimmed by 6 bases and the J gene end by 0 bases; junction bases not matched to a gene: 7. Written as DNA, the CDR3 is TGTGCCAGCAGCTTCACAGGGGGTGCCTCCTACGAGCAGTACTTC. This codes for CASSFTGGASYEQYF.

V is TRBV18 and J is TRBJ1-5, with 8 bases aligning to TRBD1. Losses at the gene ends were 3 bases for V and 0 bases for J; bases not matched to a gene: 1. CDR3 length: 15 residues. Looked up from germline, CDR1 is KGHSH and CDR2 is LQKENI. CDR3 sequence: CASSPTGDSNQPQHF. The CDR3 nucleotides are TGTGCCAGCTCACCGACAGGGGATAGCAATCAGCCCCAGCATTTT.

The gene calls are TRBV30 and TRBJ2-7, with TRBD2 matching 9 bases. Germline values: CDR1 GTSNPN, CDR2 SVGIG (reference sequence). Trimming took 1 base from V and 7 from J; bases not matched to a gene: 8. This CDR3 is built from 14 residues. CDR3 in amino acids: CAWSETGTSFEQYF. The DNA for the CDR3 is TGTGCCTGGAGTGAGACAGGGACTAGCTTTGAGCAGTACTTC.

The chain links TRBV5-1 to TRBJ2-4; 7 positions agree with TRBD2. Losses at the gene ends were 5 bases for V and 8 bases for J; bases not matched to a gene: 10. Germline loops: CDR1 SGHRS, CDR2 YFSETQ. This CDR3 is 14 amino acids long. CDR3 bases: TGCGCCAGCAGTCCGAGCGGGGAGGGAGACATTCAGTACTTC. This codes for CASSPSGEGDIQYF.

CDR3 residues: CASTRGTVVSYEQYF. DNA of the CDR3: TGTGCCAGCACCAGGGGGACAGTCGTCTCCTACGAGCAGTACTTC. V and J are TRBV21-1 and TRBJ2-7; TRBD1, as called in the table, went unchecked against the DNA. TRBV21-1 is annotated as a pseudogene. CDR3 length: 15 residues.

V gene TRBV28 combines with J gene TRBJ2-6; 9 bases match TRBD1. With 6 bases clipped from V and 5 bases from J, the junction kept 5 bases outside the gene matches. This CDR3 contains 15 residues. The germline CDR1 and CDR2 sequences are MDHEN and SYDVKM. Here the CDR3 DNA reads TGTGCCAGCAGAACGGACAGGGGCTGGGCCAACGTCCTGACTTTC. This encodes CASRTDRGWANVLTF.

The chain joins TRBV11-3 to TRBJ2-1; weak D call: TRBD2 (5 bases). Trimming pared 0 bases from V and 6 bases from J, leaving 9 bases between. CDR1 is SGHNT and CDR2 is YENEEA in the germline V gene. The CDR3 is 14 residues long. The CDR3: CASSLDGRGNEQFF. CDR3 nucleotides: TGTGCCAGCAGCTTAGATGGACGGGGCAATGAGCAGTTCTTC.

The chain recombines TRBV7-9 with TRBJ1-5; perhaps TRBD1 as D (6 bases). Trimming stripped 5 bases from V and 5 bases from J, with 16 bases between. The CDR3 sequence is 15 residues long. Germline CDR1 and CDR2: SEHNR and FQNEAQ (reference sequence). DNA for the CDR3: TGTGCCAGCAGCGCGAGTTCAACAGGGCATCAGCCCCAGCATTTT. The encoded protein is CASSASSTGHQPQHF.

This sequence joins TRBV9 and TRBJ2-3, with D possibly matching TRBD1 (5 bases). The V end was cut by 7 bases, the J end by 1 base, with 13 bases between. Per germline, CDR1 SGDLS and CDR2 YYNGEE. The CDR3 totals 14 residues. CDR3 nucleotide sequence: TGTGCCAGCCTAGGCAGGGTTCGCACAGATACGCAGTATTTT. Protein product: CASLGRVRTDTQYF.

V usage is TRBV29-1 and J usage is TRBJ2-2; 7 nucleotides match TRBD2. From germline, CDR1 is SQVTM and CDR2 ANQGSEA. V dropped 6 bases and J dropped 2; count of bases not matched to a gene: 6. There are 14 residues in the CDR3. DNA of the CDR3: TGCAGCGTCGTAAGCGGGAATAACACCGGGGAGCTGTTTTTT. The encoded protein is CSVVSGNNTGELFF.

The chain uses TRBV13 and TRBJ2-3; 14 bases map to TRBD2. V gave up 5 bases and J gave up 3 bases; unmatched junction bases: 10. The CDR3 totals 18 residues. Germline V gene data show CDR1 as PRHDT and CDR2 as FYEKMQ (reference sequence). The CDR3: CASSRETSGRAGTDTQYF. CDR3 in DNA: TGTGCCAGCAGCCGGGAGACTAGCGGGAGGGCCGGGACAGATACGCAGTATTTT.

The J gene is TRBJ2-7, the V gene TRBV5-6, with D possibly TRBD1 on 6 matching bases. The V and J ends lost 3 bases and 6 bases respectively, with 28 bases between them. Germline loops: CDR1 SGHDT, CDR2 YYEEEE. The CDR3 extends over 18 amino acids. The CDR3 spells CASSWGYPPGTGRSEQYF. In DNA, the CDR3 is TGTGCCAGCAGCTGGGGTTATCCCCCCGGAACAGGGCGAAGCGAGCAGTACTTC.

The CDR3 DNA is TGTGCCAGCAGCCAAGACTCAGCGGGACACTACGAGCAGTACTTC. Its translation is CASSQDSAGHYEQYF. This chain links TRBV14 with TRBJ2-7; D perhaps matches TRBD2 (7 bases). The V end was cut by 0 bases, the J end by 3 bases, with 12 bases between. Germline V CDR1 and CDR2: SGHDN, FVKESK. This CDR3 is built from 15 residues.